This T cell receptor beta chain stems from a study of blood T cell repertoires in COVID-19. The wider study: Sites across the United States, Italy and Spain contributed samples from acute and convalescent COVID-19. Sources were T cells, B-cell-depleted T cells, or PBMCs; the material itself was cDNA or gDNA.

In the original processing: How many nucleated cells were present was estimated from reference gene primer amplification. The protocol was immunoSEQ multiplex PCR, while the TCRdb copy is restricted to in-frame clones and leaves out a portion. V, J and clone size are taken as reported in that table, and D and trimming were inferred from the DNA itself. The data show 120,000 or so clones, over 75% seen once. V lost 5 bases, J lost 4 bases, and 10 bases lay in between. From germline, CDR1 is LNHDA and CDR2 SQIVND (reference sequence). This CDR3 spans 13 amino acids. The chain couples TRBV19 to TRBJ2-3, with D perhaps matching TRBD1 (6 bases). The source material was peripheral blood. The TCR originated in a man aged 60 to 75 with active or convalescent COVID-19. This chain's CDR3 is CASSLQGADTQYF. The DNA for the CDR3 is TGTGCCAGTAGTCTACAGGGCGCAGATACGCAGTATTTT.